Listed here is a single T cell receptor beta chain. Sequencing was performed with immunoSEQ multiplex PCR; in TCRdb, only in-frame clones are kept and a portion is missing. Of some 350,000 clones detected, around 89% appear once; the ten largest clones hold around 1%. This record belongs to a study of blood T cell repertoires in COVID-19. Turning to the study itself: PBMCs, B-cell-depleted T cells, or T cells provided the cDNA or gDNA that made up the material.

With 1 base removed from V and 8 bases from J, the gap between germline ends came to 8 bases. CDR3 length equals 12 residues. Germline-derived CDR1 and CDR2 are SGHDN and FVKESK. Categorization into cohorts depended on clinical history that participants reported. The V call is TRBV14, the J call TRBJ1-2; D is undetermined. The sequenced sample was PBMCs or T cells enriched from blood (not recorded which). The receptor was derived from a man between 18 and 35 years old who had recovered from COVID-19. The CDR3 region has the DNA TGTGCCAGCAGCCAAGTACCGGGAGGCTACACCTTC. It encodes CASSQVPGGYTF.